This is a list of T cell receptor beta chains from one sample in a study of blood T cell repertoires in COVID-19. Repertoires were generated with immunoSEQ multiplex PCR, while TCRdb's copy carries only in-frame clones and drops some. The table shows fewer than 300,000 clones, with about nine tenths occurring only once. The specimen sequenced was PBMCs or T cells enriched from blood (not recorded which). All receptors derive from a woman in her 30s who had recovered from COVID-19. Each CDR3 is given with its conserved first and last residue.

J: TRBJ2-7; V: TRBV11-2; CDR3: CASSRDRAEQYF
J: TRBJ1-2; V: TRBV28; CDR3: CASREPRGTNYGYTF
J: TRBJ2-2; V: TRBV4-3; CDR3: CASSLPASGQGADGELFF
J: TRBJ2-2; V: TRBV2; CDR3: CASSLGANTGELFF
J: TRBJ1-1; V: TRBV14; CDR3: CASSQENSKFGVSEAFF
J: TRBJ1-2; V: TRBV9; CDR3: CASSLRTGGDYGYTF
J: TRBJ1-5; V: TRBV25-1; CDR3: CASRGQGSNQPQHF
J: TRBJ1-2; V: TRBV7-8; CDR3: CASSSRGFGGYTF
J: TRBJ1-5; V: TRBV18; CDR3: CASSAVDQPQHF
J: TRBJ1-1; V: TRBV5-4; CDR3: CASSLGQKMNTEAFF
J: TRBJ1-2; V: TRBV4-1; CDR3: CASSQNRGGNYGYTF
J: TRBJ2-5; V: TRBV13; CDR3: CASSSTDGGEETQYF
J: TRBJ2-5; V: TRBV2; CDR3: CASRGLAGETQYF
J: TRBJ1-1; V: TRBV7-8; CDR3: CASSSYRVPGRTEAFF
J: TRBJ2-1; V: TRBV5-1; CDR3: CASSLTRLVYNEQFF
J: TRBJ2-7; V: TRBV9; CDR3: CASSVGSLSYEQYF